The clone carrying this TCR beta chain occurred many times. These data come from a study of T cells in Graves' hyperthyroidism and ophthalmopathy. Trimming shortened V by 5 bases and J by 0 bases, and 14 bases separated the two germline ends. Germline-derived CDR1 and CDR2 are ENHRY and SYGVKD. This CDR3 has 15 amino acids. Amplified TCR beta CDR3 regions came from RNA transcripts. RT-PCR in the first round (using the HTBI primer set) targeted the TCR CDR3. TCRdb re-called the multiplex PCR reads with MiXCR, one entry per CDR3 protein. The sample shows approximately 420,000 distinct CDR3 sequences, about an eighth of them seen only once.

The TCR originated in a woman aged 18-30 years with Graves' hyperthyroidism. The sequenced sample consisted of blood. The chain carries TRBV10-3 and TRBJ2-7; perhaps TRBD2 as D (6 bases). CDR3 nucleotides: TGTGCCATCAGTATGGAGGGGTCATTCTCCTACGAGCAGTACTTC. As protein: CAISMEGSFSYEQYF.